These T cell receptor beta chains were read from a single sample in a study of T cells after posttransplantation cyclophosphamide. The table came from immunoSEQ multiplex PCR; TCRdb's copy has only in-frame clones and leaves some out. Of about 32,000 clones in the sample, around 90% were seen once. Sequencing was performed on PBMCs. All receptors derive from a woman in her thirties or forties with a blood cancer, CMV-positive, and with a related stem cell donor. Both conserved end residues are part of each CDR3. The D gene is left open where the match is weak. Clone size is not always given. Where it is, it says once, few, many or a class for expanded clones.

clone_size d_call j_call v_call cdr3_nt cdr3_aa
NA NA TRBJ1-5 TRBV4-2 TGTGCCAGCAGCCAATCGGGCAATCAGCCCCAGCATTTT CASSQSGNQPQHF
NA TRBD1 TRBJ1-1 TRBV9 TGTGCCAGCAGCGTCACAGGGGGTGTCACTGAAGCTTTCTTT CASSVTGGVTEAFF
NA NA TRBJ1-5 TRBV27 TGTGCCAGCAGTCAGACCGGAGTAAGGCATCAGCCCCAGCATTTT CASSQTGVRHQPQHF
NA TRBD2 TRBJ2-1 TRBV7-6 TGTGCCAGCAGTTTAGTAGCGGGGGGCTCCTACAATGAGCAGTTCTTC CASSLVAGGSYNEQFF
NA NA TRBJ2-7 TRBV7-9 TGTGCCAGCAGCTTATTGGGCGAGTACGAGCAGTACTTC CASSLLGEYEQYF
NA NA TRBJ1-1 TRBV7-9 TGTGCCAGCAGCCCCTTGGGGGGGGCAGGTGAAGCTTTCTTT CASSPLGGAGEAFF
NA TRBD1 TRBJ2-7 TRBV19 TGTGCCAGTAGTATTTTCCCAGGGGGTCCCTACGAGCAGTACTTC CASSIFPGGPYEQYF
once NA TRBJ2-2 TRBV28 TGTGCCAGCAGTTCTCAGGGCACCGGGGAGCTGTTTTTT CASSSQGTGELFF
NA TRBD1 TRBJ2-7 TRBV6-1 TGTGCCAGCAGTGCCCGGACAGGGGGAAGCGAGCAGTACTTC CASSARTGGSEQYF
NA NA TRBJ1-5 TRBV27 TGTGCCAGCAGTCCCCTCGCGGGGCAGCCCCAGCATTTT CASSPLAGQPQHF
NA NA TRBJ2-3 TRBV11-2 TGTGCCAGCAACCCTTCGCGAGGGTATCTAACAGATACGCAGTATTTT CASNPSRGYLTDTQYF
few NA TRBJ1-4 TRBV14 TGTGCCAGCAGCCTGATTGGCGGGGGCGAAAAACTGTTTTTT CASSLIGGGEKLFF
NA NA TRBJ2-3 TRBV4-1 TGCGCCAGCAGCCAAGATGCCGGGAACACAGATACGCAGTATTTT CASSQDAGNTDTQYF
few NA TRBJ1-2 TRBV11-2 TGTGCCAGCGTCATGACTGCTAACTATGGCTACACCTTC CASVMTANYGYTF
NA TRBD1 TRBJ2-5 TRBV10-3 TGTGCCATCAGGGGGACAGCCCAAGAGACCCAGTACTTC CAIRGTAQETQYF
NA NA TRBJ2-1 TRBV5-1 TGCGCCAGCAGCCCCTTGGATGGGGCTAAGGTCAATGAGCAGTTCTTC CASSPLDGAKVNEQFF
NA TRBD1 TRBJ1-1 TRBV28 TGTGCCAGCAGGGACGGACAGGTAACTGAAGCTTTCTTT CASRDGQVTEAFF
NA TRBD1 TRBJ1-1 TRBV7-9 TGTGCCAGCAGCTTCGCGACAGGGGGCATCATGAACACTGAAGCTTTCTTT CASSFATGGIMNTEAFF
NA NA TRBJ1-5 TRBV28 TGTGCCAGCAGACCACAGGGTCAGCCCCAGCATTTT CASRPQGQPQHF
NA NA TRBJ2-7 TRBV14 TGTGCCAGCAGCAACATGGACAAAAGAGACTACGAGCAGTACTTC CASSNMDKRDYEQYF
NA NA TRBJ2-3 TRBV9 TGTGCCAGCAGCGTAGGTAGAGTTGGCACAGATACGCAGTATTTT CASSVGRVGTDTQYF
NA NA TRBJ1-1 TRBV4-1 TGCGCCAGCAGCCAAGTTACACAGGAGAGAAGGACTGAAGCTTTCTTT CASSQVTQERRTEAFF
NA NA TRBJ2-2 TRBV5-8 TGTGCCAGCAGCTTGGCTGGTGGCAGAGGATTGGCCGGGGAGCTGTTTTTT CASSLAGGRGLAGELFF
once NA TRBJ2-5 TRBV5-1 TGCGCCAGCAGCTTGGCCGGCGGACAAGGAGAGACCCAGTACTTC CASSLAGGQGETQYF
NA NA TRBJ1-2 TRBV29-1 TGCAGCGTTGTCCTGCGGGCATATGGCTACACCTTC CSVVLRAYGYTF
NA NA TRBJ1-6 TRBV19 TGTGCCAGTAGTAAAACGGGGGTTTCACCCCTCCACTTT CASSKTGVSPLHF
NA NA TRBJ2-2 TRBV7-8 TGTGCCAGCAGCGAATACAGGGCCACCGGGGAGCTGTTTTTT CASSEYRATGELFF
NA TRBD1 TRBJ2-3 TRBV7-3 TGTGCCAGCAGCTCCCCGGACAGGCGTACAGATACGCAGTATTTT CASSSPDRRTDTQYF
NA NA TRBJ2-7 TRBV19 TGTGCCAGTAGTAACAGCCTCTACGAGCAGTACTTC CASSNSLYEQYF
NA NA TRBJ2-4 TRBV6-1 TGTGCCAGCAGTGAAGGGTGGGTCGGGGACATTCAGTACTTC CASSEGWVGDIQYF
NA NA TRBJ1-1 TRBV19 TGTGCCAGTAGTATTTGGCGGCCCGGGAATCGGGGCACTGAAGCTTTCTTT CASSIWRPGNRGTEAFF
NA TRBD2 TRBJ2-2 TRBV19 TGTGCCAGTATCCCCACACTGGGACTAGCGACGACCGGGGAGCTGTTTTTT CASIPTLGLATTGELFF
NA TRBD1 TRBJ2-7 TRBV5-1 TGCGCCAGCAGGTTGGGGGCAGGGGGCCCTTATAGGATGAAGAACTCCTACGAGCAGTACTTC CASRLGAGGPYRMKNSYEQYF
NA NA TRBJ2-7 TRBV7-9 TGTGCCAGCAGCTTAGGAGGCCCCGCATACGAGCAGTACTTC CASSLGGPAYEQYF
NA TRBD1 TRBJ1-4 TRBV5-1 TGCGCCAGCAGCTTGGGACAGGGTAATGAAAAACTGTTTTTT CASSLGQGNEKLFF
NA NA TRBJ1-4 TRBV7-9 TGTGCCAGCAGCTCAACGGGAAGAACTAATGAAAAACTGTTTTTT CASSSTGRTNEKLFF
NA TRBD1 TRBJ2-2 TRBV9 TGTGCCAGCAGCCCTACAGGGGACGGGGAGCTGTTTTTT CASSPTGDGELFF